This T cell receptor beta chain is from a study of monozygotic twins with inflammatory bowel disease (dated by TCRdb to about 2019). About the full investigation: The full study comprised around 28 monozygotic twin pairs: nine German pairs (four IBD-concordant, five IBD-discordant) and 19 IBD-discordant Danish pairs. Each individual had, on average, about 151 000 unique TCRalpha sequences and 181 000 unique TCRbeta sequences available for analysis. Within discordant pairs, disease-associated traits were sought mainly by comparing IBD patients with their genetically identical healthy co-twins.

From each donor, an approximately 2.3 ml peripheral blood sample was drawn into PAXgene tubes and stored at -80 degrees C. Without T cell sorting, total RNA was isolated from whole blood using the PAXgene blood miRNA kit on an automated QIAcube. Peripheral blood from monozygotic twin pairs who were concordant or discordant for inflammatory bowel disease underwent deep TCRalpha and TCRbeta repertoire profiling using unique molecular barcoding. Smoking habits were recorded for all twin pairs, and individuals were classified as current, former or never smokers. The protocol used for the library was 5' RACE. Preparation of each TCR library used roughly 3,300 ng of total RNA. For each sample, cDNA was synthesized in eight separate reactions using SMARTScribe reverse transcriptase. During cDNA synthesis, template switching introduced unique molecular identifiers that contained a 6-nucleotide sample barcode. Two nested PCRs of about 16 and 10 cycles amplified the TCRalpha and TCRbeta cDNA, and bead purification followed each PCR. Before amplification, the cDNA was treated with uracil DNA-glycosylase and purified using the QIAquick PCR purification kit. The second PCR added Illumina TruSeq-compatible adapters along with sample-specific barcodes. TapeStation and Qubit were used to check library quality and concentration, and approximately 5.5 ng of each library went into the pool. Sequencing of the pooled libraries was done on an Illumina HiSeq2500 single-index Rapid Run using custom sequencing primers and 2 x 100 bp reads. The source study handled its data this way. UMI-based consensus assembly with MiGEC version 1.2.6 was used to correct PCR and sequencing errors. MiXCR version 2.1.1 handled V(D)J alignment, clonotype assembly and CDR3 extraction. Gene usage, clonotype sharing and MAIT/NKT TCR abundance were normalised by analysing the top 1000, 10 000 and 20 000 clonotypes per sample. After downsampling to 27 000 UMIs, diversity was calculated as the inverse Simpson index using the vegan R package. Paired Mann-Whitney U tests were applied to discordant twin pairs, with Benjamini-Hochberg correction for multiple testing. TCRdb reprocessed the reads, so every CDR3 protein sequence counts as one entry and DNA is not shown. For this entry, the V and J calls and clone size follow TCRdb and not the study's own pipeline. The table of this sample itemizes over 90,000 distinct CDR3 sequences. The ten most abundant clones make up 1.5% to 2% of the sample.

Turning to this clonotype: Its target antigen remains unknown.

What the work shows at the level of the full study, not this receptor alone: The results gave no support for a single strong signal or clonotype linked to IBD. Fewer clonotypes were shared with other individuals by IBD patients than by healthy twins, most markedly in patients showing signs of disease activity. A decrease in TCRbeta repertoire diversity, as measured by inverse Simpson index, was observed in IBD patients compared with their healthy co-twins. The analysis was unable to tell apart different T cell subtypes. Because patients received different immunosuppressive treatments, the repertoires may have picked up extra background noise and variability between individuals. Repertoire similarity did not differ between concordant and discordant twins, possibly due to limited statistical power.

The germline V gene encodes CDR1 SQVTM and CDR2 ANQGSEA. The CDR3 runs 11 amino acids, cysteine and phenylalanine included. The protein alone is recorded here. This clonotype was sampled from a human donor with ulcerative colitis or Crohn's disease, or a healthy co-twin of an affected twin (not recorded which). Input material: blood. The rearrangement joined TRBV29-1 to TRBJ1-2. The CDR3 loop reads CSVRGSGGYTF.